The following is a T cell receptor (beta chain) sequence with its context. Germline CDR1 and CDR2: SGHAT and FQDESV (reference sequence). J gave up 4 bases and V 5 bases, and 6 bases lay outside the gene matches. The CDR3 sequence is 14 residues long. Source study methods: How many nucleated cells were present was estimated from reference gene primer amplification. Generated by immunoSEQ multiplex PCR, the TCRdb table keeps only in-frame clones and is missing some. V and J calls plus clone size are reproduced from that table; the DNA served to infer D and trimming. This sample has around 290,000 clones, with around 87% found just once. This sample stems from a study of blood T cell repertoires in COVID-19. Study-wide context: Sites across the United States, Italy and Spain contributed samples from acute and convalescent COVID-19. The analysed material was cDNA or gDNA that came from T cells, B-cell-depleted T cells, or PBMCs.

Input material: peripheral blood. The chain employs TRBV11-1 and TRBJ2-7, with 9 nucleotides matching TRBD2. This TCR came from a woman in her fifties or sixties who had recovered from COVID-19. CDR3 bases: TGTGCCAGCAGCGGTAGCGGGAGAGGTTACGAGCAGTACTTC. It translates to CASSGSGRGYEQYF. Filled out from reference TRBV11-1 and TRBJ2-7, the complete variable domain reads EAEVAQSPRYKITEKSQAVAFWCDPISGHATLYWYRQILGQGPELLVQFQDESVVDDSQLPKDRFSAERLKGVDSTLKIQPAELGDSAMYLCASSGSGRGYEQYFGPGTRLTVT.